This T cell receptor (beta chain) was recorded in a study of cytomegalovirus exposure and HLA in healthy donors. Across the study: Genetic ancestry analysis placed under 90% of the 350 to 500 donors that were genotyped in the Caucasian-associated cluster.

Primers for the PCR totalled 60 Vbeta and 13 Jbeta. The protocol was immunoSEQ multiplex PCR, while the TCRdb copy is restricted to in-frame clones and leaves out a portion. The sample lists about 130,000 clones, around 81% seen once, with about 0.75% in the top ten. Comment on this clone: Its matching antigen is unknown.

Notes on the study in general: Judged likely to be a sequencing artifact was a cluster of highly shared sequence variants. In a later analysis, CMV-associated beta chains were mostly HLA-associated, it appeared. When the data were analyzed later, several of the most significant clusters appeared to be linked to common viral pathogens.

The CDR3 has 17 amino acids. V dropped 1 base and J dropped 3 bases, with 19 bases sitting between them. The germline gives CDR1 SGHTA, CDR2 FQGNSA. The source material was PBMCs. The origin of this receptor is a man in his late teens or twenties in good health and CMV-seronegative. The chain has TRBV7-2 and TRBJ2-7; possibly TRBD2 for D (5 bases). The CDR3 nucleotides are TGTGCCAGCAGCTTAGAGCTCGGACGGGGAGATATCTACGAGCAGTACTTC. Protein sequence: CASSLELGRGDIYEQYF.